This T cell receptor (beta chain) was observed in a study of blood T cells in healthy people across ages. The second PCR ran roughly 6 to 12 cycles with a sample-barcoded 5' primer and J-beta primers. TCRdb processed the 5' RACE reads anew with MiXCR; each CDR3 protein has one entry. In the table there are around 1.5 million distinct CDR3 sequences, 34% of which are singletons. CDR1 is DFQATT, CDR2 SNEGSKA, per germline (reference sequence). The CDR3 has 16 amino acids. Trimming removed 0 bases from V and 4 bases from J, with 18 bases in between. Material for sequencing was blood. The source of this sequence is a woman aged 25 to 39 in good health. The chain employs TRBV20-1 and TRBJ2-5; D gene ambiguous. The CDR3 DNA is TGCAGTGCTAGAGATGGCCCCTTAGGTCTAAGAGAGACCCAGTACTTC. Encoded protein: CSARDGPLGLRETQYF.